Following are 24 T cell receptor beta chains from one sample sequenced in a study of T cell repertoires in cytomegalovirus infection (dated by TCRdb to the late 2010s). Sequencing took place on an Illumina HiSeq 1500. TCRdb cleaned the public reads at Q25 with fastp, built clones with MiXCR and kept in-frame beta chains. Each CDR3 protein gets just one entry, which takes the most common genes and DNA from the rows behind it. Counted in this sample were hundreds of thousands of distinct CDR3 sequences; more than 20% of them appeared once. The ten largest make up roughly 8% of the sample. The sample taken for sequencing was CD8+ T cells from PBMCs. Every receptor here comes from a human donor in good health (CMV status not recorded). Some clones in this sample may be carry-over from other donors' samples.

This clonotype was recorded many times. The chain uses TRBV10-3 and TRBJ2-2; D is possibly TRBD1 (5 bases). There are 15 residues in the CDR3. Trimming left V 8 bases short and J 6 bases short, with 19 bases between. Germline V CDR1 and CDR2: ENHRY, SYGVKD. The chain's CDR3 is CAIPNPQAASGELFF. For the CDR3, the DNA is TGTGCCATCCCAAACCCACAGGCCGCCTCCGGGGAGCTGTTTTTT.

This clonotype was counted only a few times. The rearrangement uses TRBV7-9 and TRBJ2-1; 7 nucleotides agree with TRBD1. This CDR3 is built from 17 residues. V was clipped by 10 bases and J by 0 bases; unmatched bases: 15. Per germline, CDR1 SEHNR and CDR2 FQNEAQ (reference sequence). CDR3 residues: CATLGQLNPISYNEQFF. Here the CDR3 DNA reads TGTGCCACCTTGGGACAGCTAAACCCTATCTCCTACAATGAGCAGTTCTTC.

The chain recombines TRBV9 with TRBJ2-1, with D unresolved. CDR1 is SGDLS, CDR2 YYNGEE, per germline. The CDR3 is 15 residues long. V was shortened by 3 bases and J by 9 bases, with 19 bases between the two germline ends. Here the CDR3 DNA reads TGTGCCAGCAGCGAAACTCTCACCCAAGGAAGTGAGCAGTTCTTC. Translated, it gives CASSETLTQGSEQFF.

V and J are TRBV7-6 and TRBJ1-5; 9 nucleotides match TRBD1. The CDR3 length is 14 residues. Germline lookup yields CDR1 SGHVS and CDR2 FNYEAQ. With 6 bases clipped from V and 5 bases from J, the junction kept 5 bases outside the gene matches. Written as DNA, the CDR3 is TGTGCCAGCAGGCCACAGGGGGCGGATCAGCCCCAGCATTTT. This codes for CASRPQGADQPQHF.

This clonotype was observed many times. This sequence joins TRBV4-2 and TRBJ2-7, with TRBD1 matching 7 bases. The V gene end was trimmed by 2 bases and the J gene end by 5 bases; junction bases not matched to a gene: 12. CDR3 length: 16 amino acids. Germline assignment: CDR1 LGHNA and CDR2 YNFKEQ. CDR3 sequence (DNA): TGTGCCAGCAGCCAACTACTAGGACAGGTTTGGGACGAGCAGTACTTC. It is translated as CASSQLLGQVWDEQYF.

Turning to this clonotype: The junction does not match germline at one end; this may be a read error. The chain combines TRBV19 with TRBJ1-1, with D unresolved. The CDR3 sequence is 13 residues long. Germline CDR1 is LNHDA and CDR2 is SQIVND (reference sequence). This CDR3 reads CASSISVNTDAFF. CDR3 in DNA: TGTGCCAGTAGTATTTCAGTGAACACTGATGCTTTCTTT.

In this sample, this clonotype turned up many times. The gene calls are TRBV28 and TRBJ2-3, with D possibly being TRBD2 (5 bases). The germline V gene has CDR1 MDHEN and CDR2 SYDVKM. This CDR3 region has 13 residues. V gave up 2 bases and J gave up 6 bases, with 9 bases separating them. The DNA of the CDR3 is TGTGCCAGCAGTTTAATTCGCGGGGATACGCAGTATTTT. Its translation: CASSLIRGDTQYF.

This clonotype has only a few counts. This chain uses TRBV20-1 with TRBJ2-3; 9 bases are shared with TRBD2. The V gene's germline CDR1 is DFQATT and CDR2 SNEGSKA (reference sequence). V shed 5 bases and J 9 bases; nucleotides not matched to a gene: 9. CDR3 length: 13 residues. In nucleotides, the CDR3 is TGCAGTGCTCATCCGGGCGGGGGGGGGACGCAGTATTTT. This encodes CSAHPGGGGTQYF.

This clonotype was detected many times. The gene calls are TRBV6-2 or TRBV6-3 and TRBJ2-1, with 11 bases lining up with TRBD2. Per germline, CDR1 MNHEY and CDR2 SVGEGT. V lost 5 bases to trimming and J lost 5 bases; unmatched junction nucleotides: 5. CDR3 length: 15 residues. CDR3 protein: CASSPLAGDNNEQFF. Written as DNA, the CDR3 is TGTGCCAGCAGTCCACTAGCGGGGGATAACAATGAGCAGTTCTTC.

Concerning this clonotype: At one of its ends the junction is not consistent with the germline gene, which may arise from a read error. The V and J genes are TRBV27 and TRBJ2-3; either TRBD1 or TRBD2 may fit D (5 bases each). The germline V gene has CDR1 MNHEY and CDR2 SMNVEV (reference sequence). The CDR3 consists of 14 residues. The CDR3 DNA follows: TGTGCCAACAGTTTCGACGGGGCGCCGGATACGCAGTATTTT. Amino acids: CANSFDGAPDTQYF.

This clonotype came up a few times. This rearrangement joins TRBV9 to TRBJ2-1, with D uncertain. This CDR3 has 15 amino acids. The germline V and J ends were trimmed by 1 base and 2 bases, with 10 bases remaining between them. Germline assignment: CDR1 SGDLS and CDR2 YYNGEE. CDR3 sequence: CASSVRAATYNEQFF. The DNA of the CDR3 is TGTGCCAGCAGCGTAAGGGCTGCGACCTACAATGAGCAGTTCTTC.

Here the CDR3 DNA reads TGTGCCAGCAGCTCCGAGACAGGGAGTGGTGGCTACACCTTC. This sequence encodes CASSSETGSGGYTF. This sequence joins TRBV13 and TRBJ1-2; 7 bases agree with TRBD1. The germline V gene encodes CDR1 PRHDT and CDR2 FYEKMQ (reference sequence). This CDR3 has 14 amino acids. V lost 4 bases to trimming and J lost 7 bases; unmatched junction nucleotides: 9.

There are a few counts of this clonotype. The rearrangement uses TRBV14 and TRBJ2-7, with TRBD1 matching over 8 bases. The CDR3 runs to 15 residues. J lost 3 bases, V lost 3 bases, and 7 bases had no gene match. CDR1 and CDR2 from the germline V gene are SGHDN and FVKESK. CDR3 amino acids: CASSHPGQGLYEQYF. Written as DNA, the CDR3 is TGTGCCAGCAGCCATCCAGGACAGGGTCTCTACGAGCAGTACTTC.

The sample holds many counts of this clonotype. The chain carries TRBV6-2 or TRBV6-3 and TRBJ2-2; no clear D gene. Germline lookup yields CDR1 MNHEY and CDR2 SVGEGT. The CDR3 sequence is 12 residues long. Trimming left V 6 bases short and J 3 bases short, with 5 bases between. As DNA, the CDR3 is TGTGCCAGCAGGGTTCACACCGGGGAGCTGTTTTTT. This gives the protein CASRVHTGELFF.

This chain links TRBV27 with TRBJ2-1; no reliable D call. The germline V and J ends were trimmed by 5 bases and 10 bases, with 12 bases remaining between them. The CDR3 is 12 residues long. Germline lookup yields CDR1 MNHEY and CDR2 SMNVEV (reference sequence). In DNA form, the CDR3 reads TGTGCCAGCAGTCCCCACAGAAGAGAGCAGTTCTTC. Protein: CASSPHRREQFF.

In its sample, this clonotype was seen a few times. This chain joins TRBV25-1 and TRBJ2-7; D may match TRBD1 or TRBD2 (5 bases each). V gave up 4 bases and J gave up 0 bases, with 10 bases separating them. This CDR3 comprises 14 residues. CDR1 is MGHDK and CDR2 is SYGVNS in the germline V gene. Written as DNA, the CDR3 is TGTGCCAGCAGTGGGGACGCGAACTCCTACGAGCAGTACTTC. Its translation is CASSGDANSYEQYF.

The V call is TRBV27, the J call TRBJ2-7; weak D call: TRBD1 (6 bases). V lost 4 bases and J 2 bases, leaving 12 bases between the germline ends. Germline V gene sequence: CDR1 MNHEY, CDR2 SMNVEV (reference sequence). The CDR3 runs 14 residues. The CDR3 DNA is TGTGCCAGCAGTTCGACAGGTTCCCCCTACGAGCAGTACTTC. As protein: CASSSTGSPYEQYF.

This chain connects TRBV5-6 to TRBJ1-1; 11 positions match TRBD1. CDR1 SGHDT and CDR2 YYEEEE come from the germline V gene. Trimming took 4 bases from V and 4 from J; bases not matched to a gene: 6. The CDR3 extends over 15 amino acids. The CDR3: CASSQGTGGLTEAFF. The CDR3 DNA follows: TGTGCCAGCAGCCAAGGGACAGGGGGACTCACTGAAGCTTTCTTT.

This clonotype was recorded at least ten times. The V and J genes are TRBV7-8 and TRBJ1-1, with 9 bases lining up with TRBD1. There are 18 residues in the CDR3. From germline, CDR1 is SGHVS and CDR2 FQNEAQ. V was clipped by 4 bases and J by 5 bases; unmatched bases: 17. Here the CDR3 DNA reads TGTGCCAGCAGCTCACGAGGATACAGGGGGCCTGTAAATACTGAAGCTTTCTTT. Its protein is CASSSRGYRGPVNTEAFF.

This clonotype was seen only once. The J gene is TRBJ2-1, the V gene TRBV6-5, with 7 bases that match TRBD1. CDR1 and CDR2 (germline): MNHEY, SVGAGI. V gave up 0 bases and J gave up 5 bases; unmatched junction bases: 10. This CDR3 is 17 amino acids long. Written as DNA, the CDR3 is TGTGCCAGCAGTTACTCGGGGTCCGGGACAGACAACAATGAGCAGTTCTTC. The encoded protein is CASSYSGSGTDNNEQFF.

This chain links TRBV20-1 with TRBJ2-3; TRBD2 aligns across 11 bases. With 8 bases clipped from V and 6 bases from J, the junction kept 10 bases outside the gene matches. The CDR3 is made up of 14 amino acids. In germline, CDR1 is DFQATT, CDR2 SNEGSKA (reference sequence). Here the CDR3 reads CSLRLAGLGDTQYF. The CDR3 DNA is TGCAGTCTAAGACTAGCGGGGCTTGGGGATACGCAGTATTTT.

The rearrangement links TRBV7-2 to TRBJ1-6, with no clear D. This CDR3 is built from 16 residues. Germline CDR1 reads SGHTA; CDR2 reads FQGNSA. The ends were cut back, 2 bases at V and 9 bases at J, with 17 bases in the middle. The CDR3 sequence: CASSLNVFGSASPLHF. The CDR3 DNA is TGTGCCAGCAGCTTAAACGTTTTTGGGTCGGCTTCACCCCTCCACTTT.

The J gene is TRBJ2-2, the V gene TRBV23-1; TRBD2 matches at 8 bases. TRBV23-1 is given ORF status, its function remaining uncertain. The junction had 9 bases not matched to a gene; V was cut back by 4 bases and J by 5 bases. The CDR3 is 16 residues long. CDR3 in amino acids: CASSPPGGELTGELFF. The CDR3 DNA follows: TGCGCCAGCAGTCCCCCGGGGGGGGAACTTACCGGGGAGCTGTTTTTT.

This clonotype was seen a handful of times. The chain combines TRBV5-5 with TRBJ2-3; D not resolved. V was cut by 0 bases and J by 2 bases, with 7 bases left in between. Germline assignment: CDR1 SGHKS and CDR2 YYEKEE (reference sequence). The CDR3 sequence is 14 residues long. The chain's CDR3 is CASSLAAPTDTQYF. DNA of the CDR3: TGTGCCAGCAGCTTGGCCGCCCCCACAGATACGCAGTATTTT.